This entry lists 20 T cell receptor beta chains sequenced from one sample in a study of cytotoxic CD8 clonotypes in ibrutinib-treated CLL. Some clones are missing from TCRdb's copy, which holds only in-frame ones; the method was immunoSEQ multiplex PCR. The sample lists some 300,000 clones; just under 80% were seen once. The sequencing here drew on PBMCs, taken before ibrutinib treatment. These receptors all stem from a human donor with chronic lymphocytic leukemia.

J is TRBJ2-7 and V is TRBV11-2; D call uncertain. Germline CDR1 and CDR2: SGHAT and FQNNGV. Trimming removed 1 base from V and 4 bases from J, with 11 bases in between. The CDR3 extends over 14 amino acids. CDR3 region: CASSLVGVGYEQYF. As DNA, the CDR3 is TGTGCCAGCAGCTTAGTTGGTGTGGGTTACGAGCAGTACTTC.

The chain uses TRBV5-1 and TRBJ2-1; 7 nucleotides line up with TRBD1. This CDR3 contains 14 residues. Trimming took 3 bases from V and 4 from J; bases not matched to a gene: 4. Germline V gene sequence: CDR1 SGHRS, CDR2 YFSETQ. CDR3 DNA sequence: TGCGCCAGCAGCTCGGGACAGACTTACAATGAGCAGTTCTTC. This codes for CASSSGQTYNEQFF.

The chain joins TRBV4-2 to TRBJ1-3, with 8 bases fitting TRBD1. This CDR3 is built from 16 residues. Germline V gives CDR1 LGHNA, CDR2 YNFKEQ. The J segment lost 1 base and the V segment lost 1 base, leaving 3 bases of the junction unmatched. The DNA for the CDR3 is TGTGCCAGCAGCCAAGCTACAGGGGGTTCTGGAAACACCATATATTTT. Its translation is CASSQATGGSGNTIYF.

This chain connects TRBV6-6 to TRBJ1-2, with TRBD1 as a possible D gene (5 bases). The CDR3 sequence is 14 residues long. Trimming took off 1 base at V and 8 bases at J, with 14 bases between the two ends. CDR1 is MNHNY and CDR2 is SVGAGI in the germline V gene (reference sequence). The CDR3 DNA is TGTGCCAGCAGTTACTGGGAAAAGGGGCGGGGCTACACCTTC. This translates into CASSYWEKGRGYTF.

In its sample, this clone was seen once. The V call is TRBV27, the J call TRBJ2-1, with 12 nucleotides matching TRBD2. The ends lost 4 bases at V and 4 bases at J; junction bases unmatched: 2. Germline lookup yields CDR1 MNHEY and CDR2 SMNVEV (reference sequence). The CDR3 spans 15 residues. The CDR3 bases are TGTGCCAGCAGTTCCGGGACTAGCGGGTACAATGAGCAGTTCTTC. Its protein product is CASSSGTSGYNEQFF.

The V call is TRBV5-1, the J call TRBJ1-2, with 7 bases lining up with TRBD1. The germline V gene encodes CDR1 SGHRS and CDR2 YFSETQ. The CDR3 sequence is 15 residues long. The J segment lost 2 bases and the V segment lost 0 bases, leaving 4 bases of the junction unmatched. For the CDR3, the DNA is TGCGCCAGCAGCTTGGCAACAGGGGCGAACTATGGCTACACCTTC. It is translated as CASSLATGANYGYTF. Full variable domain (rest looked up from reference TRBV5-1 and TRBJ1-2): KAGVTQTPRYLIKTRGQQVTLSCSPISGHRSVSWYQQTPGQGLQFLFEYFSETQRNKGNFPGRFSGRQFSNSRSEMNVSTLELGDSALYLCASSLATGANYGYTFGSGTRLTVV.

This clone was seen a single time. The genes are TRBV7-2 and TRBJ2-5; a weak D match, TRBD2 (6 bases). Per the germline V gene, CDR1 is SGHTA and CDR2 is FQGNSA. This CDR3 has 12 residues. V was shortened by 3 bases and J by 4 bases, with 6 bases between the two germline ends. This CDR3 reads CASSFGGETQYF. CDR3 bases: TGTGCCAGCAGCTTCGGGGGAGAGACCCAGTACTTC.

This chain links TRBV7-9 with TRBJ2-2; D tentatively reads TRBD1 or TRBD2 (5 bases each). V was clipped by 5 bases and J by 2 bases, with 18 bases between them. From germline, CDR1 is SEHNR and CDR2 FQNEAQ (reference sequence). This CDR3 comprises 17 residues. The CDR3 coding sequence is TGTGCCAGCAGCCCACCGAGGGGCGCGCCCAACACCGGGGAGCTGTTTTTT. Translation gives CASSPPRGAPNTGELFF.

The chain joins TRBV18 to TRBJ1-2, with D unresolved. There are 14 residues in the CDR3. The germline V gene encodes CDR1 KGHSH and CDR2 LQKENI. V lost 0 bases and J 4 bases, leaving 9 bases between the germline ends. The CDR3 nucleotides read TGTGCCAGCTCACCACCACATAGATCCTATGGCTACACCTTC. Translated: CASSPPHRSYGYTF.

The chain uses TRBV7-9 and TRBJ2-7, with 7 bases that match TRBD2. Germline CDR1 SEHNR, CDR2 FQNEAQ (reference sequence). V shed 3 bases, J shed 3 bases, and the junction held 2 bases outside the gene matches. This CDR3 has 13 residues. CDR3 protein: CASSFGGSYEQYF. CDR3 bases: TGTGCCAGCAGCTTCGGCGGGAGCTACGAGCAGTACTTC.

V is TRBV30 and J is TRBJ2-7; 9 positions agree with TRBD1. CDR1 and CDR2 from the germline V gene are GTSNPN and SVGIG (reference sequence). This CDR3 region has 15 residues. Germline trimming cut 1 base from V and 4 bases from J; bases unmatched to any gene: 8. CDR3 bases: TGTGCCTGGAGTGGCTCGGGACAGGGAGGTTACGAGCAGTACTTC. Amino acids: CAWSGSGQGGYEQYF.

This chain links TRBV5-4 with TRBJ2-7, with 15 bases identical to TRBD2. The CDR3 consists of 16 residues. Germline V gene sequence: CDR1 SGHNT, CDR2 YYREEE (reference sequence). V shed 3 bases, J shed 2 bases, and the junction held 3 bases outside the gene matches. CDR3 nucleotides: TGTGCCAGCAGCTGGACTAGCGGGAGGGCCGCCTACGAGCAGTACTTC. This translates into CASSWTSGRAAYEQYF.

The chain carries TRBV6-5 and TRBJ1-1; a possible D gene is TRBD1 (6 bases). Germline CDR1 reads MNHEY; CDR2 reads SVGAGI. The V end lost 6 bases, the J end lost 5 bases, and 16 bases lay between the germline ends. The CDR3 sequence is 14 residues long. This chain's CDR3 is CASRLTQGLTEAFF. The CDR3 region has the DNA TGTGCCAGCAGACTCACACAGGGTTTGACTGAAGCTTTCTTT.

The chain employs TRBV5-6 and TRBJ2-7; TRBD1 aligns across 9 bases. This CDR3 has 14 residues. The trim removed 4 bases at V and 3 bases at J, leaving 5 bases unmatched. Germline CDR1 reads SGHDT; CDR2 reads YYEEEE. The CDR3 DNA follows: TGTGCCAGCAGCACACAGGGGGCGGGCTACGAGCAGTACTTC. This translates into CASSTQGAGYEQYF.

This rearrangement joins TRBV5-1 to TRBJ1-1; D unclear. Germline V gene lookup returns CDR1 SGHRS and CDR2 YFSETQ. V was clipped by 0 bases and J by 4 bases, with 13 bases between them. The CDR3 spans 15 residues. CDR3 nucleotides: TGCGCCAGCAGCTTGGTGGACGGACGTCTCACTGAAGCTTTCTTT. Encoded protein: CASSLVDGRLTEAFF.

CDR3 nucleotides: TGTGCCAGCAGTTACTCTAGTTCCCAGCACTCCTACGAGCAGTACTTC. It is translated as CASSYSSSQHSYEQYF. V and J are TRBV6-6 and TRBJ2-7, with D uncertain. Trimming stripped 0 bases from V and 0 bases from J, with 12 bases between. CDR1 is MNHNY and CDR2 is SVGAGI in the germline V gene (reference sequence). The CDR3 runs to 16 residues.

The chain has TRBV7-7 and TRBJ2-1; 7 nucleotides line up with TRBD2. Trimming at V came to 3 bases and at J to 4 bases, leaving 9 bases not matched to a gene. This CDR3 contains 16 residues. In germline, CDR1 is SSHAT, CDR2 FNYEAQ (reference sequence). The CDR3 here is CASSFSVGGRYNEQFF. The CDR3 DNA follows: TGTGCCAGCAGCTTCAGCGTCGGCGGGAGATACAATGAGCAGTTCTTC.

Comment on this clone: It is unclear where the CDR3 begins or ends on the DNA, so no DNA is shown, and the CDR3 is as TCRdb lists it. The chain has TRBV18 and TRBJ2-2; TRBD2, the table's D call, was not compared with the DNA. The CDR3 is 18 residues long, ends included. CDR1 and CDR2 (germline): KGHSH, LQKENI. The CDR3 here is CASSPLRAGREFTGELFF.

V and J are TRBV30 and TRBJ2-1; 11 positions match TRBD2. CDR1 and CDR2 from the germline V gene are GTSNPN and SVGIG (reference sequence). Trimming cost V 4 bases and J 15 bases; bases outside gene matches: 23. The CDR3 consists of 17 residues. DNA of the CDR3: TGTGCCTGGACCAGCGCCAAGGTAGCGGGAGGGCCTTCGGTACTGTTCTTC. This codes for CAWTSAKVAGGPSVLFF.

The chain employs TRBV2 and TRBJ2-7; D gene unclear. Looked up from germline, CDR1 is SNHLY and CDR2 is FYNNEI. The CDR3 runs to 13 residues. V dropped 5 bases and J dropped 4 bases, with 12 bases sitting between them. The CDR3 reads CASSNRDSYEQYF. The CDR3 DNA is TGTGCCAGCAGTAATAGGGATTCTTACGAGCAGTACTTC. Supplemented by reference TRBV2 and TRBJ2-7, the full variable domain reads EPEVTQTPSHQVTQMGQEVILRCVPISNHLYFYWYRQILGQKVEFLVSFYNNEISEKSEIFDDQFSVERPDGSNFTLKIRSTKLEDSAMYFCASSNRDSYEQYFGPGTRLTVT.